These 28 T cell receptor beta chains originate from one sample sequenced in a study of T cell responses to AZD1222 COVID-19 vaccine (dated by TCRdb to the early 2020s). Library method: the immunoSEQ multiplex PCR assay. Drawn from immuneACCESS, this table holds only the in-frame rearrangements with V and J called that TCRdb kept. Clones are partly lost; checked studies trace under half to an unresolved V gene and leave the rest unexplained. This sample holds some 190,000 clones; almost 90% were observed only once. Jointly, the top ten make up roughly 8% of the sample. This specimen's time point label, per the study, means: baseline before first vaccination. This specimen was peripheral blood, taken on day 0 of AZD1222 vaccination. The receptors derive from an adult in good health.

CDR3 sequence reads: CASSPEWGGTEAFF. In nucleotides, the CDR3 is TGTGCCAGCAGCCCGGAGTGGGGGGGCACTGAAGCTTTCTTT. The chain is built from TRBV3-1 (or the pseudogene TRBV3-2) and TRBJ1-1; tentative D call: TRBD1 (5 bases). The CDR3 totals 14 residues. Germline V gene sequence: CDR1 LGHDT, CDR2 YNNKEL (reference sequence). Trimming took off 4 bases at V and 4 bases at J, with 13 bases between the two ends.

This chain joins TRBV3-1 (or the pseudogene TRBV3-2) and TRBJ2-1, with D possibly matching TRBD2 (5 bases). CDR1 is LGHDT and CDR2 is YNNKEL in the germline V gene (reference sequence). V was cut by 0 bases and J by 7 bases, with 13 bases left in between. CDR3 size: 15 residues. CDR3 sequence: CASSQDRTWLNEQFF. CDR3 coding DNA: TGTGCCAGCAGCCAAGATCGGACTTGGCTGAATGAGCAGTTCTTC.

J is TRBJ2-7 and V is TRBV11-1; either TRBD1 or TRBD2 may fit D (5 bases each). This CDR3 contains 16 residues. Germline loops: CDR1 SGHAT, CDR2 FQDESV (reference sequence). With 6 bases removed from V and 4 bases from J, the gap between germline ends came to 22 bases. CDR3 residues: CASSSPPGTGRYEQYF. CDR3 bases: TGTGCCAGCAGTTCTCCTCCCGGGACGGGCAGATACGAGCAGTACTTC.

CDR3 nucleotide sequence: TGTGCCAGCAGCCCCAGCGTGATTAGCAATCAGCCCCAGCATTTT. It yields the protein CASSPSVISNQPQHF. J is TRBJ1-5 and V is TRBV28, with unresolved D. The germline V and J ends were trimmed by 6 bases and 0 bases, with 12 bases remaining between them. The CDR3 has 15 amino acids. Germline V CDR1 and CDR2: MDHEN, SYDVKM.

The V gene is TRBV6-1, the J gene TRBJ2-1; possible D gene TRBD2, 6 bases. Per germline, CDR1 MNHNS and CDR2 SASEGT. Trimming took 2 bases from V and 13 from J, leaving 12 bases between them. The CDR3 is 12 residues long. CDR3 nucleotide sequence: TGTGCCAGCAGTGAACCCGGGACTCGACAGTTCTTC. Translated, it gives CASSEPGTRQFF.

The chain combines TRBV6-5 with TRBJ1-5, with a weak D call TRBD1 (5 bases). CDR3 size: 14 residues. CDR1 MNHEY and CDR2 SVGAGI come from the germline V gene. V gave up 8 bases and J gave up 9 bases, with 20 bases separating them. Written as DNA, the CDR3 is TGTGCCAGCTCAGGGATATCTATCCAACCGCCCCAGCATTTT. Protein product: CASSGISIQPPQHF.

The chain employs TRBV6-5 and TRBJ1-2, with TRBD1 matching 9 bases. The CDR3 has 15 amino acids. CDR1 is MNHEY and CDR2 is SVGAGI in the germline V gene. The trim removed 6 bases at V and 4 bases at J, leaving 9 bases unmatched. For the CDR3, the DNA is TGTGCCAGCAGGGCCGGGACAGGGCCTTCCTATGGCTACACCTTC. This translates into CASRAGTGPSYGYTF.

The chain carries TRBV3-1 (or the pseudogene TRBV3-2) and TRBJ2-7; no reliable D call. V lost 1 base to trimming and J lost 6 bases, with 7 bases between them. Germline-derived CDR1 and CDR2 are LGHDT and YNNKEL (reference sequence). The length of the CDR3 is 12 residues. Written as DNA, the CDR3 is TGTGCCAGCAGCCAAGGGACCTTCGAGCAGTACTTC. Its translation: CASSQGTFEQYF.

This chain uses TRBV7-2 with TRBJ2-2; the D gene is possibly TRBD2 (5 bases). The V gene's germline CDR1 is SGHTA and CDR2 FQGNSA. Trimming removed 6 bases from V and 6 bases from J, with 14 bases in between. The CDR3 consists of 14 residues. The CDR3 region has the DNA TGTGCCAGCAGTCTCAGGACTGTGCCCGGGGAGCTGTTTTTT. It encodes CASSLRTVPGELFF.

The rearrangement joins TRBV5-1 to TRBJ2-3; 12 bases are shared with TRBD2. Per germline, CDR1 SGHRS and CDR2 YFSETQ. Trimming removed 0 bases from V and 8 bases from J; junction bases left unmatched: 7. The CDR3 spans 16 residues. CDR3 sequence reads: CASSLVTSGGKGTQYF. In nucleotides, the CDR3 is TGCGCCAGCAGCTTGGTGACTAGCGGGGGAAAAGGTACGCAGTATTTT.

This chain joins TRBV6-4 and TRBJ2-7, with D possibly matching TRBD1 (5 bases). Trimming pared 10 bases from V and 5 bases from J, leaving 12 bases between. The CDR3 contains 11 residues. CDR1 and CDR2 from the germline V gene are MRHNA and SNTAGT. The CDR3 sequence is CATPGYHEQYF. DNA of the CDR3: TGTGCCACACCAGGGTACCACGAGCAGTACTTC.

The chain has TRBV5-1 and TRBJ2-1; TRBD1 aligns across 7 bases. J was trimmed by 3 bases and V by 4 bases; bases with no gene match: 16. The CDR3 consists of 18 residues. From germline, CDR1 is SGHRS and CDR2 YFSETQ. CDR3 coding DNA: TGCGCCAGCAGCCCGTGGGGAGCAGGGGGTTCTCTCTACAATGAGCAGTTCTTC. It yields the protein CASSPWGAGGSLYNEQFF.

The chain couples TRBV6-2 or TRBV6-3 to TRBJ2-1, with 8 bases fitting TRBD2. V shed 0 bases and J 6 bases; nucleotides not matched to a gene: 13. The CDR3 contains 18 residues. Per the germline V gene, CDR1 is MNHEY and CDR2 is SVGEGT. The CDR3 bases are TGTGCCAGCAGTTACTCGATCCGGCCGGCGGGGGGAGGCAATGAGCAGTTCTTC. It translates to CASSYSIRPAGGGNEQFF.

The V gene is TRBV28, the J gene TRBJ2-3; a weak D match, TRBD2 (5 bases). Germline V gives CDR1 MDHEN, CDR2 SYDVKM. This CDR3 is 15 amino acids long. V was trimmed by 6 bases and J by 6 bases, leaving 19 bases between them. The CDR3 DNA sequence: TGTGCCAGCAGCCCCGAGGGCCTGATTAGGGATACGCAGTATTTT. Translating it yields CASSPEGLIRDTQYF.

The chain recombines TRBV5-1 with TRBJ1-1, with D perhaps TRBD1 (5 bases). V was clipped by 1 base and J by 6 bases, with 13 bases between them. From germline, CDR1 is SGHRS and CDR2 YFSETQ. This CDR3 spans 14 amino acids. The CDR3 sequence is CASSLPGYGSEAFF. Written as DNA, the CDR3 is TGCGCCAGCAGCTTGCCAGGGTATGGATCTGAAGCTTTCTTT.

The chain employs TRBV7-9 and TRBJ1-4; unclear D gene. V was cut by 5 bases and J by 7 bases, with 8 bases left in between. Germline V gives CDR1 SEHNR, CDR2 FQNEAQ (reference sequence). CDR3 length: 12 amino acids. The CDR3 region has the DNA TGTGCCAGCAGCCCAGAGACTGAAAAACTGTTTTTT. This codes for CASSPETEKLFF.

This clone came up once. This chain links TRBV9 with TRBJ1-6; perhaps TRBD1 as D (5 bases). CDR1 and CDR2 (germline): SGDLS, YYNGEE. V shed 0 bases and J shed 6 bases, with 10 bases lying between them. This CDR3 is built from 15 residues. The chain's CDR3 is CASSVEGAPNSPLHF. DNA for the CDR3: TGTGCCAGCAGCGTAGAAGGGGCTCCTAATTCACCCCTCCACTTT.

J is TRBJ2-1 and V is TRBV5-5; D perhaps matches TRBD1 (6 bases). Per the germline V gene, CDR1 is SGHKS and CDR2 is YYEKEE (reference sequence). The CDR3 runs to 13 residues. Trimming took off 4 bases at V and 5 bases at J, with 10 bases between the two ends. The CDR3 sequence: CASSDRQDNEQFF. The CDR3 DNA is TGTGCCAGCAGCGATCGACAGGACAATGAGCAGTTCTTC.

This chain links TRBV13 with TRBJ2-1, with 7 bases lining up with TRBD2. Germline trimming cut 5 bases from V and 4 bases from J; bases unmatched to any gene: 8. The germline gives CDR1 PRHDT, CDR2 FYEKMQ (reference sequence). There are 15 residues in the CDR3. The CDR3 DNA reads as TGTGCCAGCAGCCCTCGAGGTAGCGGGTACAATGAGCAGTTCTTC. It is translated as CASSPRGSGYNEQFF.

V is TRBV7-9 and J is TRBJ1-1; D is uncertain. Between the trimmed V and J ends, which lost 4 bases and 3 bases, there was a span of 9 bases. Germline V gene data show CDR1 as SEHNR and CDR2 as FQNEAQ (reference sequence). This CDR3 has 13 amino acids. In DNA, the CDR3 is TGTGCCAGCAGCTCCCAAGCAGACACTGAAGCTTTCTTT. Translation gives CASSSQADTEAFF. Full variable domain (outside the CDR3, taken from reference TRBV7-9 and TRBJ1-1): DTGVSQNPRHKITKRGQNVTFRCDPISEHNRLYWYRQTLGQGPEFLTYFQNEAQLEKSRLLSDRFSAERPKGSFSTLEIQRTEQGDSAMYLCASSSQADTEAFFGQGTRLTVV.

In its sample, this clone was seen once. The rearrangement links TRBV7-6 to TRBJ1-6; D is uncertain. The CDR3 runs to 15 residues. In germline, CDR1 is SGHVS, CDR2 FNYEAQ. V shed 1 base and J shed 0 bases, with 4 bases lying between them. The CDR3, as DNA: TGTGCCAGCAGCTTAGGGGGCTCCTATAATTCACCCCTCCACTTT. Translation gives CASSLGGSYNSPLHF.

V is TRBV27 and J is TRBJ2-7; 9 bases align to TRBD2. The V segment lost 6 bases and the J segment 0 bases; nucleotides outside the gene matches: 6. The CDR3 has 15 amino acids. Germline CDR1 and CDR2: MNHEY and SMNVEV (reference sequence). CDR3 in amino acids: CASSYSGGSSYEQYF. As DNA, the CDR3 is TGTGCCAGCAGCTATAGCGGGGGTTCCTCCTACGAGCAGTACTTC.

V and J are TRBV6-2 or TRBV6-3 and TRBJ1-4; D unresolved. Per germline, CDR1 MNHEY and CDR2 SVGEGT. CDR3 size: 15 residues. Trimming shortened V by 5 bases and J by 4 bases, and 14 bases separated the two germline ends. The CDR3 spells CASSQVGRHNEKLFF. CDR3 coding DNA: TGTGCCAGCAGTCAGGTGGGGAGGCATAATGAAAAACTGTTTTTT.

The rearrangement links TRBV5-1 to TRBJ2-5; 11 bases are shared with TRBD2. The CDR3 sequence is 13 residues long. V gave up 7 bases and J gave up 2 bases; unmatched junction bases: 1. Germline V gives CDR1 SGHRS, CDR2 YFSETQ. The CDR3 loop reads CASRTSGQETQYF. As DNA, the CDR3 is TGCGCCAGCCGGACTAGCGGGCAAGAGACCCAGTACTTC.

The chain uses TRBV6-2 or TRBV6-3 and TRBJ1-2, with 7 bases lining up with TRBD1. After removal of 7 bases from V and 7 bases from J, the junction contained 9 bases not matched to a gene. This CDR3 is built from 13 residues. Per the germline V gene, CDR1 is MNHEY and CDR2 is SVGEGT. The CDR3 sequence is CASTPGQSGGYTF. The CDR3 DNA reads as TGTGCCAGCACCCCGGGACAGAGTGGTGGCTACACCTTC.

This clone occurred a few times. The chain joins TRBV19 to TRBJ1-5, with D possibly matching TRBD1 (5 bases). Germline CDR1 LNHDA, CDR2 SQIVND (reference sequence). The CDR3 extends over 12 amino acids. The V gene lost 6 bases and the J gene lost 4 bases, with 7 bases spanning the gap. CDR3 sequence (DNA): TGTGCCAGTAGGGGGGATAATCAGCCCCAGCATTTT. This gives the protein CASRGDNQPQHF.

The chain employs TRBV6-6 and TRBJ2-7; the match to TRBD2 covers 8 bases. There are 15 residues in the CDR3. With V trimmed by 2 bases and J by 4 bases, 7 bases remained unmatched. In germline, CDR1 is MNHNY, CDR2 SVGAGI (reference sequence). In DNA, the CDR3 is TGTGCCAGCAGTTACGCCGGGACTAGTGTATACGAGCAGTACTTC. Encoded protein: CASSYAGTSVYEQYF.

The J gene is TRBJ2-7, the V gene TRBV6-1, with unresolved D. The CDR3 is made up of 14 amino acids. V dropped 2 bases and J dropped 7 bases, with 15 bases sitting between them. Germline V CDR1 and CDR2: MNHNS, SASEGT. The CDR3 DNA reads as TGTGCCAGCAGTGAACTGTGGCAGGCCGGGGAGCAGTACTTC. It is translated as CASSELWQAGEQYF.